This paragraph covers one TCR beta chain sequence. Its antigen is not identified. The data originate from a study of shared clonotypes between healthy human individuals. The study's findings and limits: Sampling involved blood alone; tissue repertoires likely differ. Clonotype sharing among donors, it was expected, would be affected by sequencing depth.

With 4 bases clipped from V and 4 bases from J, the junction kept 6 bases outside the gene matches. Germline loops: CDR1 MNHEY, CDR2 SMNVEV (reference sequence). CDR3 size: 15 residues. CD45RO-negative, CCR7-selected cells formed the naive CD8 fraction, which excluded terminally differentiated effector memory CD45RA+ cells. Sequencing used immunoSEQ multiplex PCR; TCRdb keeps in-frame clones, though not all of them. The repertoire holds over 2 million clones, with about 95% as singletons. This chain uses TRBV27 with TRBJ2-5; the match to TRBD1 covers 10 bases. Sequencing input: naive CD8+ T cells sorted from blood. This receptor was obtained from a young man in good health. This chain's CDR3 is CASSSWDRGRETQYF. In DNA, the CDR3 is TGTGCCAGCAGTTCCTGGGACAGGGGTCGAGAGACCCAGTACTTC.